This T cell receptor beta chain was sequenced during a study of blood T cell repertoires in COVID-19. Study-level background: T cells, B-cell-depleted T cells, or PBMCs provided the cDNA or gDNA that served as material.

The CDR3 has 16 amino acids. Germline values: CDR1 SGHKS, CDR2 YYEKEE (reference sequence). Losses at the gene ends were 4 bases for V and 5 bases for J; bases not matched to a gene: 13. Original data processing: Reference gene primer amplification yielded estimated nucleated cell counts. Assay: immunoSEQ multiplex PCR; the TCRdb copy retains only in-frame clones and omits some. V, J and clone size are taken as reported in that table, and D and trimming were inferred from the DNA itself. In the table there are under 60,000 clones, 90% of which are singletons. The sequenced material came from peripheral blood. This chain links TRBV5-5 with TRBJ2-5, with 8 bases matching TRBD1. The TCR comes from a human donor in a cohort sampled during active COVID-19. This CDR3 reads CASSQIPWTGKETQYF. The CDR3 region has the DNA TGTGCCAGCAGCCAAATCCCCTGGACAGGGAAGGAGACCCAGTACTTC.